This entry lists 9 T cell receptor beta chains sequenced from one sample in a study of shared clonotypes between healthy human individuals. The table came from immunoSEQ multiplex PCR; TCRdb's copy has only in-frame clones and leaves some out. The sample has 1.5 million to 1.9 million clones, 95% to 99% seen once. The sample taken for sequencing was naive CD4+ T cells sorted from blood. Described subset: CD45RA+ positively selected. These receptors originate from a man aged 25 to 45 in good health.

The V call is TRBV9, the J call TRBJ2-7, with 9 bases aligning to TRBD2. The trim removed 0 bases at V and 3 bases at J, leaving 4 bases unmatched. Germline loops: CDR1 SGDLS, CDR2 YYNGEE. The CDR3 totals 15 residues. CDR3 in amino acids: CASSVEVAGVYEQYF. The CDR3 nucleotides read TGTGCCAGCAGCGTAGAAGTAGCGGGAGTCTACGAGCAGTACTTC.

V and J are TRBV15 and TRBJ1-3, with 7 bases lining up with TRBD1. CDR1 and CDR2 (germline): LNHNV, YYDKDF (reference sequence). V was pared by 5 bases and J by 2 bases, with 9 bases of the junction left unmatched. CDR3 size: 16 residues. The CDR3 loop is CATSLSGQVTGNTIYF. CDR3 coding DNA: TGTGCCACCAGCCTCAGTGGACAGGTGACTGGAAACACCATATATTTT.

The CDR3 region has the DNA TGTGCCAGCAGTCTTCCAACGCCCTGGGGTGAGCAGTTCTTC. Amino acids: CASSLPTPWGEQFF. V gene TRBV2 combines with J gene TRBJ2-1; the D is unclear. The CDR3 length is 14 residues. Trimming left V 5 bases short and J 9 bases short, with 17 bases between. The V gene's germline CDR1 is SNHLY and CDR2 FYNNEI. Complete variable domain (other parts from reference TRBV2 and TRBJ2-1): EPEVTQTPSHQVTQMGQEVILRCVPISNHLYFYWYRQILGQKVEFLVSFYNNEISEKSEIFDDQFSVERPDGSNFTLKIRSTKLEDSAMYFCASSLPTPWGEQFFGPGTRLTVL.

The chain uses TRBV9 and TRBJ2-7; 7 bases line up with TRBD2. This CDR3 is built from 14 residues. The germline gives CDR1 SGDLS, CDR2 YYNGEE. V trimming: 3 bases; J trimming: 3 bases; junction bases outside the gene matches: 6. The CDR3, as DNA: TGTGCCAGCAGCGCCGTGGCTAGCGGCTACGAGCAGTACTTC. It codes for CASSAVASGYEQYF.

The genes are TRBV19 and TRBJ2-7; TRBD1 aligns across 7 bases. Germline CDR1 reads LNHDA; CDR2 reads SQIVND (reference sequence). V lost 3 bases, J lost 4 bases, and 12 bases stayed unmatched. This CDR3 has 16 amino acids. The CDR3 nucleotides are TGTGCCAGTAGTATGTGGGCGACAGGGATACTATACGAGCAGTACTTC. This translates into CASSMWATGILYEQYF.

The chain carries TRBV6-5 and TRBJ2-3, with D possibly TRBD2 on 5 matching bases. CDR1 is MNHEY, CDR2 SVGAGI, per germline. V gave up 5 bases and J gave up 7 bases, with 16 bases separating them. This CDR3 spans 14 amino acids. DNA for the CDR3: TGTGCCAGCAGTCGGGGATCTGCACTTTATACGCAGTATTTT. Its translation: CASSRGSALYTQYF.

In the case of this clone: At one end the junction does not follow the germline gene, possibly because of a read error. The V and J genes are TRBV2 and TRBJ1-1; D is unresolved. The germline CDR1 and CDR2 sequences are SNHLY and FYNNEI. This CDR3 contains 8 residues. Here the CDR3 reads CAGRGAFF. In DNA form, the CDR3 reads TGTGCCGGCAGAGGAGCTTTCTTT.

The chain uses TRBV5-1 and TRBJ2-1, with D hard to call. The CDR3 has 15 amino acids. From germline, CDR1 is SGHRS and CDR2 YFSETQ. V gave up 0 bases and J gave up 3 bases, with 10 bases separating them. This CDR3 is CASSLEVLSYNEQFF. DNA of the CDR3: TGCGCCAGCAGCTTGGAAGTCCTGAGCTACAATGAGCAGTTCTTC.

The chain carries TRBV19 and TRBJ2-3; the D is unclear. The germline V gene encodes CDR1 LNHDA and CDR2 SQIVND (reference sequence). There are 18 residues in the CDR3. V was clipped by 6 bases and J by 2 bases, with 24 bases between them. CDR3 loop: CASSGRFSQSSITDTQYF. In DNA form, the CDR3 reads TGTGCCAGTAGCGGCAGGTTCTCACAATCCTCGATCACAGATACGCAGTATTTT. Full variable domain (missing parts from reference TRBV19 and TRBJ2-3): DGGITQSPKYLFRKEGQNVTLSCEQNLNHDAMYWYRQDPGQGLRLIYYSQIVNDFQKGDIAEGYSVSREKKESFPLTVTSAQKNPTAFYLCASSGRFSQSSITDTQYFGPGTRLTVL.